This T cell receptor beta chain was observed in a study of T cells in Graves' hyperthyroidism and ophthalmopathy (dated by TCRdb to the late 2010s). The study in broad terms: Peripheral blood samples were taken at the time of initial diagnosis, prior to any treatment. A discovery cohort of about a hundred patients, about 40 with Graves' ophthalmopathy and over 55 with stable Graves' hyperthyroidism, was used to find distinguishing TCR V-J signatures. Whether ophthalmopathy could be predicted prospectively was tested in an independent validation cohort made up of 18 hyperthyroidism patients plus 17 patients who later progressed to ophthalmopathy. The 85 to 100 discovery patients were divided at random into training and test sets in a 7:3 ratio. Thyroid tissue and blood T-cell repertoires from six Graves' hyperthyroidism patients were also compared in the study. Once sampling was done, hyperthyroidism patients were given methimazole at a starting dose of 30 mg daily, whereas ophthalmopathy patients were given high-dose intravenous methylprednisolone. According to the paper, TCR Vbeta CDR3 sequencing was carried out on 135 peripheral blood samples, which came from 40 to 45 ophthalmopathy, 75 or so hyperthyroidism and roughly 17 progressor patients. The study at large found these results: In validation, the model predicted progression to ophthalmopathy with approximately 71% sensitivity and about 72% specificity, a median of 6.5 months before onset. Sample size was not statistically predetermined, and investigators were not blinded to group allocation. A model built on a 13 V-J signature distinguished ophthalmopathy from stable hyperthyroidism, reaching roughly 88% sensitivity and under 84% specificity in cross-validation and 80%/75% in testing. Blood samples also contained most of the expanded thyroid clonotypes (frequency above 0.001), which suggests that blood repertoires may reflect thyroid immune responses.

V and J lose 0 bases and 7 bases, and a span of 11 bases separates them. There are 15 amino acids in the CDR3, from cysteine to phenylalanine inclusive. Solely the CDR3 DNA is kept, with 45 bases framed from the first base. The germline V gene supplies CDR1 SGHRS and CDR2 YFSETQ. This clonotype was seen repeatedly, ten times or more. There is no known antigen for this receptor. One base away there is no much larger clone; base qualities are not given. The TCR beta CDR3 regions were amplified from RNA transcripts. The TCR CDR3 was subjected to a first round of RT-PCR using the HTBI primer set and the Qiagen OneStep RT-PCR kit. Libraries were constructed in a second round of multiplex PCR, after which size selection and purification were carried out. Sequencing of the libraries was done on an Illumina HiSeq2000 using paired-end 100 bp reads. As for the original processing: SOAPnuke was used to process the raw data, with reads discarded if the reads contained adapters or uncalled bases, had a mean Phred below 15, or lacked an exact constant-primer or identifier match. COPE v1.2.5 was used to merge the high-quality paired reads, and each unique nucleotide sequence was defined as a clonotype. MiTCR v1.1 was used to align clonotypes to the IMGT TRBV, TRBD and TRBJ reference segments. Only V-J combinations with frequency above 0.0001, covering about 99% of repertoires, were analysed. The TCS score was defined as the ratio of F50 (clonal expansion) to E x V (chaos), calculated using BLOSUM62-based TCRdist between CDR3 peptides within each V-J. Welch's t-statistics and random forest reduced 514 V-J features to some 14, which were used in a naive Bayes classifier (R e1071). TCRdb itself trimmed the public reads at Q25 with fastp, ran MiXCR and retained productive beta chains. Merged by CDR3 protein, the rows form single entries marked with the most common genes and DNA. These V and J calls are TCRdb output, not the study's own analysis. The sample table holds roughly 280,000 distinct CDR3 sequences, of which 15% to 20% were seen once. The ten largest account for about 51% of the sample.

In the ophthalmopathy patients, disease was moderately to severely active, with a Clinical Activity Score of 3 or more, a NOSPECS grade of 4 or more, and a duration of less than 3 months. Any patient with an uncontrolled infection, another autoimmune disease, pregnancy or lactation was excluded. Diagnoses relied on clinical symptoms, serum thyroxine and TRAb, thyroid ultrasound and orbital computed tomography. PBMCs were isolated from roughly 10 ml of fresh peripheral blood by Ficoll-Paque density gradient centrifugation. Total RNA was extracted using Trizol reagent, and RNA quality was assessed on an Agilent 2100 Bioanalyzer.

This clonotype originated in a woman aged 60 to 75 with Graves' ophthalmopathy. The material sequenced was blood. The chain was built from TRBV5-1 and TRBJ1-6; the D gene is perhaps TRBD1, on 6 matching bases. The CDR3 sequence is CASSLETGWNSPLHF. The DNA sequence is given as TGCGCCAGCAGCTTGGAGACAGGATGGAATTCACCCCTCCACTTT.